These 15 T cell receptor beta chains were sequenced from one sample in a study of blood T cell repertoires in COVID-19. The protocol was immunoSEQ multiplex PCR, while the TCRdb copy is restricted to in-frame clones and leaves out a portion. The sample records about 110,000 clones, about nine tenths being singletons. Material: peripheral blood. These receptors all stem from a man aged 35-49 years with acute or convalescent COVID-19.

The rearrangement joins TRBV5-4 to TRBJ1-6, with D possibly TRBD1 on 6 matching bases. Germline CDR1 reads SGHNT; CDR2 reads YYREEE (reference sequence). V was trimmed by 4 bases and J by 8 bases, leaving 22 bases between them. This CDR3 contains 17 residues. CDR3 bases: TGTGCCAGCAGCAACGGGACATCGGTCCTAGGGGATTCACCCCTCCACTTT. The encoded protein is CASSNGTSVLGDSPLHF.

V gene TRBV20-1 combines with J gene TRBJ1-1, with no clear D. The CDR3 consists of 11 residues. CDR1 and CDR2 (germline): DFQATT, SNEGSKA (reference sequence). Trimming took 3 bases from V and 11 from J, leaving 13 bases between them. CDR3 nucleotide sequence: TGCAGTGCTAGTCCTCTCAACGGGGCTTTCTTT. This gives the protein CSASPLNGAFF.

This rearrangement joins TRBV15 to TRBJ2-5; perhaps TRBD1 as D (5 bases). Per germline, CDR1 LNHNV and CDR2 YYDKDF (reference sequence). CDR3 size: 15 residues. V lost 3 bases and J lost 2, with 13 bases in between. The CDR3: CATSRQKGRQETQYF. The CDR3 coding sequence is TGTGCCACCAGCAGGCAAAAGGGGCGGCAAGAGACCCAGTACTTC.

The chain employs TRBV11-1 and TRBJ1-6, with 8 nucleotides matching TRBD1. V lost 5 bases, J lost 7 bases, and 7 bases stayed unmatched. Germline V CDR1 and CDR2: SGHAT, FQDESV (reference sequence). The CDR3 length is 15 residues. In DNA form, the CDR3 reads TGTGCCAGCAGCGAAACGGGACAGGTCAATTCACCCCTCCACTTT. Translated, it gives CASSETGQVNSPLHF.

The chain recombines TRBV10-1 with TRBJ1-6, with TRBD1 as a possible D gene (6 bases). Germline V CDR1 and CDR2: WNHNN, SYGVQD (reference sequence). V lost 8 bases to trimming and J lost 0 bases, with 11 bases between them. CDR3 size: 15 residues. The CDR3 spells CASYRESSYNSPLHF. As DNA, the CDR3 is TGCGCCAGCTACAGGGAGAGCTCCTATAATTCACCCCTCCACTTT.

CDR3 loop: CASSPTSGGTQYF. The CDR3 DNA reads as TGTGCCAGCAGTCCCACCTCCGGGGGGACCCAGTACTTC. This sequence joins TRBV12-3 or TRBV12-4 and TRBJ2-5; D is perhaps TRBD2 (6 bases). The CDR3 is 13 residues long. Trimming shortened V by 5 bases and J by 7 bases, and 14 bases separated the two germline ends.

The chain recombines TRBV29-1 with TRBJ1-1, with 8 bases aligning to TRBD1. Germline V lookup: CDR1 SQVTM, CDR2 ANQGSEA. This CDR3 has 13 residues. The V and J ends lost 6 bases and 4 bases, in that order; junction bases with no gene match: 7. The CDR3 spells CSVTTGAITEAFF. CDR3 nucleotides: TGCAGCGTAACGACAGGGGCTATCACTGAAGCTTTCTTT.

The rearrangement joins TRBV14 to TRBJ2-1; TRBD2 aligns across 15 bases. Trimming at V came to 4 bases and at J to 11 bases, leaving 6 bases not matched to a gene. Germline loops: CDR1 SGHDN, CDR2 FVKESK. The CDR3 sequence is 15 residues long. The CDR3 is CASSPGTSGRHKQFF. The CDR3 DNA follows: TGTGCCAGCAGCCCAGGGACTAGCGGGAGGCATAAGCAGTTCTTC.

CDR3 coding DNA: TGTGCCAGCAGCTCCGGGACAGGGAATTCACCCCTCCACTTT. It yields the protein CASSSGTGNSPLHF. V and J are TRBV5-4 and TRBJ1-6; 9 bases fit TRBD1. Trimming cost V 3 bases and J 7 bases; bases outside gene matches: 2. CDR1 and CDR2 from the germline V gene are SGHNT and YYREEE (reference sequence). The CDR3 extends over 14 amino acids.

The chain couples TRBV9 to TRBJ2-3; D not certain. V was cut by 2 bases and J by 2 bases, with 9 bases left in between. Germline CDR1 reads SGDLS; CDR2 reads YYNGEE. This CDR3 is built from 14 residues. CDR3 region: CASSVSASTDTQYF. The CDR3 nucleotides read TGTGCCAGCAGCGTTTCCGCGTCCACAGATACGCAGTATTTT.

The rearrangement uses TRBV24-1 and TRBJ2-5; 10 nucleotides match TRBD2. The ends lost 4 bases at V and 9 bases at J; junction bases unmatched: 4. The CDR3 covers 13 residues. Germline CDR1 and CDR2: KGHDR and SFDVKD. This chain's CDR3 is CATSDGAGGPQYF. The CDR3 bases are TGTGCCACCAGTGACGGAGCGGGAGGGCCCCAGTACTTC.

This sequence joins TRBV9 and TRBJ2-5; no clear D. Trimming cost V 3 bases and J 0 bases, with 3 bases left between them. This CDR3 contains 12 residues. Germline V CDR1 and CDR2: SGDLS, YYNGEE. In nucleotides, the CDR3 is TGTGCCAGCAGCGCAAACCAAGAGACCCAGTACTTC. Protein: CASSANQETQYF.

The V gene is TRBV20-1, the J gene TRBJ1-2, with D unresolved. Trimming removed 1 base at V and 7 bases at J, with 7 bases between. The CDR3 totals 11 residues. Per germline, CDR1 DFQATT and CDR2 SNEGSKA (reference sequence). The CDR3 DNA is TGCAGTGCTAGAGCGGGTTCTGGCTACACCTTC. It translates to CSARAGSGYTF.

The chain combines TRBV6-4 with TRBJ1-1, with D unresolved. Germline V CDR1 and CDR2: MRHNA, SNTAGT. V was cut by 6 bases and J by 0 bases, with 8 bases left in between. The CDR3 length is 13 residues. The CDR3 coding sequence is TGTGCCAGCAGGGCAGGCCTGAACACTGAAGCTTTCTTT. Protein sequence: CASRAGLNTEAFF.

This chain links TRBV4-1 with TRBJ2-3, with D possibly TRBD1 on 6 matching bases. CDR1 and CDR2 (germline): MGHRA, YSYEKL. The CDR3 length is 18 residues. The ends were cut back, 0 bases at V and 0 bases at J, with 16 bases in the middle. The CDR3 here is CASSQDLVTGRSTDTQYF. The CDR3 DNA follows: TGCGCCAGCAGCCAAGATTTGGTAACAGGGCGGAGCACAGATACGCAGTATTTT.